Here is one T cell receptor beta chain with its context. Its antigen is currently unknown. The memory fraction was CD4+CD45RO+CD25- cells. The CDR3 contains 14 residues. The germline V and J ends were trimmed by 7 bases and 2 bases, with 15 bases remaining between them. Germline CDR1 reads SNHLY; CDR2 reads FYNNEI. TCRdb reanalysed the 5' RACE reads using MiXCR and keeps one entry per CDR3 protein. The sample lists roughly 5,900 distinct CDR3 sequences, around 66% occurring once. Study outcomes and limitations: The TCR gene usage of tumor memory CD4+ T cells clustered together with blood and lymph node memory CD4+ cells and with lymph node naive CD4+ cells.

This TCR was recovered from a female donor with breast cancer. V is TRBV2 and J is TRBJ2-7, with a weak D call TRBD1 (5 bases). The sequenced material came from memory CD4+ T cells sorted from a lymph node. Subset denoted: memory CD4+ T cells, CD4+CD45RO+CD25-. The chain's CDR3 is CASIPGRVAYEQYF. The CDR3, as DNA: TGTGCCAGCATTCCCGGCAGGGTTGCCTACGAGCAGTACTTC.